These 16 T cell receptor beta chains originate from one sample sequenced in a study of T cells after yellow fever vaccination. TCRdb ran MiXCR on the 5' RACE reads and lists one entry per CDR3 protein. The table includes about 220,000 distinct CDR3 sequences, roughly 3.3% detected once. This material consisted of CD4+ T cells sorted from PBMCs, taken 10 days after the yellow fever booster vaccination. These receptors came from a man between 18 and 29 years old who received the YFV17D yellow fever vaccine.

This clonotype was found a few times. The chain carries TRBV9 and TRBJ1-6; D is ambiguous. V was cut by 1 base and J by 10 bases, with 12 bases left in between. The CDR3 loop spans 14 amino acids. Germline assignment: CDR1 SGDLS and CDR2 YYNGEE. As DNA, the CDR3 is TGTGCCAGCAGCGTATTAATGCTCGGATCACCCCTCCACTTT. Its protein product is CASSVLMLGSPLHF.

V usage is TRBV20-1 and J usage is TRBJ2-3; the D gene is possibly TRBD1 (5 bases). The CDR3 covers 15 residues. The V end was cut by 8 bases, the J end by 4 bases, with 22 bases between. CDR1 and CDR2 from the germline V gene are DFQATT and SNEGSKA (reference sequence). This CDR3 reads CSQSQASRAPDTQYF. The CDR3 DNA is TGCAGTCAATCACAAGCGTCCAGGGCCCCAGATACGCAGTATTTT.

V usage is TRBV20-1 and J usage is TRBJ2-3, with 11 bases matching TRBD2. V was clipped by 6 bases and J by 6 bases; unmatched bases: 17. The length of the CDR3 is 17 residues. CDR1 DFQATT and CDR2 SNEGSKA come from the germline V gene (reference sequence). The CDR3 coding sequence is TGCAGTGCGAATCTAGCGGGGGGAATGGGGGGGACCGATACGCAGTATTTT. Protein product: CSANLAGGMGGTDTQYF.

There are many counts of this clonotype. The rearrangement joins TRBV7-2 to TRBJ2-7, with D perhaps TRBD1 or TRBD2 (5 bases each). Germline V gene lookup returns CDR1 SGHTA and CDR2 FQGNSA. The ends were cut back, 7 bases at V and 2 bases at J, with 18 bases in the middle. The CDR3 loop spans 15 amino acids. The CDR3 reads CASKLTGTATYEQYF. The CDR3 DNA sequence: TGTGCCAGCAAACTAACCGGGACGGCAACCTACGAGCAGTACTTC. The full variable domain, in which reference TRBV7-2 and TRBJ2-7 provide the parts outside the CDR3, is GAGVSQSPSNKVTEKGKDVELRCDPISGHTALYWYRQSLGQGLEFLIYFQGNSAPDKSGLPSDRFSAERTGGSVSTLTIQRTQQEDSAVYLCASKLTGTATYEQYFGPGTRLTVT.

The rearrangement joins TRBV4-3 to TRBJ1-2; D call uncertain. Germline CDR1 reads LGHNA; CDR2 reads YSLEER. The length of the CDR3 is 15 residues. V dropped 3 bases and J dropped 2 bases, with 13 bases sitting between them. The CDR3 DNA follows: TGCGCCAGCAGCCAGGAAGTGACGGTAAACTATGGCTACACCTTC. Translated: CASSQEVTVNYGYTF.

CDR3 coding DNA: TGCAGTGCCTGGACTAGCGGGGGAAAAGATACGCAGTATTTT. Its protein product is CSAWTSGGKDTQYF. V and J are TRBV20-1 and TRBJ2-3; TRBD2 aligns across 13 bases. The J segment lost 5 bases and the V segment lost 6 bases, leaving 5 bases of the junction unmatched. The CDR3 consists of 14 residues. Per the germline V gene, CDR1 is DFQATT and CDR2 is SNEGSKA (reference sequence).

This clonotype appeared many times. The chain carries TRBV2 and TRBJ1-5; TRBD1 matches 7 bases. The CDR3 runs to 13 residues. The trim removed 4 bases at V and 4 bases at J, leaving 1 base unmatched. Germline CDR1 is SNHLY and CDR2 is FYNNEI. The CDR3 protein is CASSATGNQPQHF. CDR3 in DNA: TGTGCCAGCAGTGCGACAGGGAATCAGCCCCAGCATTTT.

CDR3 sequence (DNA): TGTGCCAGCAGCTTGGTAACAGGGGGAGGCACTGAAGCTTTCTTT. Translating it yields CASSLVTGGGTEAFF. This chain joins TRBV7-2 and TRBJ1-1, with TRBD1 identical over 8 bases. The germline V gene encodes CDR1 SGHTA and CDR2 FQGNSA. This CDR3 is 15 amino acids long. After removal of 3 bases from V and 4 bases from J, the junction contained 7 bases not matched to a gene.

Many counts were recorded for this clonotype. This chain uses TRBV9 with TRBJ1-3; D remains ambiguous. This CDR3 spans 15 amino acids. V lost 4 bases and J lost 7, with 18 bases in between. Germline CDR1 and CDR2: SGDLS and YYNGEE. The DNA for the CDR3 is TGTGCCAGCAGCACCGACACCGGCTTTGCTAACACCATATATTTT. This translates into CASSTDTGFANTIYF.

This clonotype was detected many times. The V and J genes are TRBV11-2 and TRBJ2-3; 14 bases are shared with TRBD2. Germline V gene lookup returns CDR1 SGHAT and CDR2 FQNNGV. J was trimmed by 4 bases and V by 5 bases; bases with no gene match: 2. The CDR3 totals 15 residues. The CDR3 DNA follows: TGTGCCAGCAGCCGGGGACTAGCGGGGGCAGATACGCAGTATTTT. The encoded protein is CASSRGLAGADTQYF.

Only a few counts were recorded for this clonotype. The chain combines TRBV3-1 with TRBJ2-3; 9 bases fit TRBD2. J gave up 5 bases and V 1 base, and 7 bases lay outside the gene matches. CDR3 length: 16 amino acids. CDR1 is LGHDT and CDR2 is YNNKEL in the germline V gene (reference sequence). CDR3 in amino acids: CASSQGPNSGGDTQYF. For the CDR3, the DNA is TGTGCCAGCAGCCAAGGACCGAATAGCGGGGGAGATACGCAGTATTTT.

This clonotype was counted at least ten times. V and J are TRBV7-2 and TRBJ1-2, with D perhaps TRBD1 (6 bases). Germline V CDR1 and CDR2: SGHTA, FQGNSA. This CDR3 spans 14 amino acids. Trimming took 0 bases from V and 8 from J, leaving 13 bases between them. The CDR3 loop reads CASSLAMGARGYTF. CDR3 bases: TGTGCCAGCAGCTTAGCGATGGGGGCGCGAGGCTACACCTTC.

The genes are TRBV9 and TRBJ1-1; 7 positions match TRBD1. CDR1 SGDLS and CDR2 YYNGEE come from the germline V gene. Trimming at V came to 4 bases and at J to 1 base, leaving 7 bases not matched to a gene. This CDR3 is 15 amino acids long. The CDR3 protein is CASSRQGASNTEAFF. The DNA of the CDR3 is TGTGCCAGCAGCCGACAGGGTGCCTCGAACACTGAAGCTTTCTTT.

The table lists this clonotype with a few counts. This chain links TRBV10-3 with TRBJ2-5, with a tentative D call TRBD1 (5 bases). V gave up 4 bases and J gave up 4 bases, with 7 bases separating them. This CDR3 comprises 12 residues. The germline V gene has CDR1 ENHRY and CDR2 SYGVKD. In nucleotides, the CDR3 is TGTGCCATCAGTGCAGGGCGAGAGACCCAGTACTTC. It yields the protein CAISAGRETQYF.

This clonotype was seen ten or more times. The chain joins TRBV7-2 to TRBJ2-1, with 7 bases aligning to TRBD1. From germline, CDR1 is SGHTA and CDR2 FQGNSA. The junction had 10 bases not matched to a gene; V was cut back by 5 bases and J by 9 bases. The CDR3 is 14 amino acids. The CDR3 loop reads CASSVTGIRIEQFF. The CDR3 DNA is TGTGCCAGCAGCGTGACAGGGATCCGGATTGAGCAGTTCTTC. The full variable domain, completed using reference TRBV7-2 and TRBJ2-1, is GAGVSQSPSNKVTEKGKDVELRCDPISGHTALYWYRQSLGQGLEFLIYFQGNSAPDKSGLPSDRFSAERTGGSVSTLTIQRTQQEDSAVYLCASSVTGIRIEQFFGPGTRLTVL.

This clonotype appeared many times. V is TRBV2 and J is TRBJ2-1; D gene ambiguous. Trimming took off 2 bases at V and 0 bases at J, with 8 bases between the two ends. Germline V gene data show CDR1 as SNHLY and CDR2 as FYNNEI. The CDR3 totals 15 residues. CDR3 in amino acids: CASSERESSYNEQFF. In DNA form, the CDR3 reads TGTGCCAGCAGTGAACGAGAGAGCTCCTACAATGAGCAGTTCTTC.